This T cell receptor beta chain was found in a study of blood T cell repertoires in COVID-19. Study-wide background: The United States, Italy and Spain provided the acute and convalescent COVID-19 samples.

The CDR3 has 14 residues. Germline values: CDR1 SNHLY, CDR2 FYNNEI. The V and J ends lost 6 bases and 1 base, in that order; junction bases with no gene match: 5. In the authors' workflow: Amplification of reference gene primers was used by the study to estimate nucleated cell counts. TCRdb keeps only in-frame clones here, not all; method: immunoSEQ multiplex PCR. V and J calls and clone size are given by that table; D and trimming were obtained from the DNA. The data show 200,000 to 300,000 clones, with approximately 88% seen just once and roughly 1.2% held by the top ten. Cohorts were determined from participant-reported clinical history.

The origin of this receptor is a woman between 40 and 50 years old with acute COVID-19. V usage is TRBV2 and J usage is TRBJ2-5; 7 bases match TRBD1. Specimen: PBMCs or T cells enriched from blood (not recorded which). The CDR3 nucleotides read TGTGCCAGCAGGACAGGGAGTATCCAAGAGACCCAGTACTTC. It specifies CASRTGSIQETQYF.